The 17 T cell receptor beta chains in this list originate from one sample, sequenced in a study of T cell responses to AZD1222 COVID-19 vaccine. The protocol was immunoSEQ multiplex PCR, while the TCRdb copy is restricted to in-frame clones and leaves out a portion. Here the sample spans approximately 110,000 clones, nearly 90% being singletons. The sample here was peripheral blood, taken 28 days after the second AZD1222 dose. The receptors shown here come from an adult who received the AZD1222 COVID-19 vaccine.

The V and J genes are TRBV5-8 and TRBJ2-5, with a tentative D call TRBD1 (5 bases). Germline values: CDR1 SGHTS, CDR2 YDEGEE. Deletions cut 5 bases from V and 5 bases from J, with 16 bases between. This CDR3 has 14 residues. The chain's CDR3 is CASSNPQGMETQYF. Here the CDR3 DNA reads TGTGCCAGCAGTAACCCCCAGGGAATGGAGACCCAGTACTTC.

The chain carries TRBV27 and TRBJ2-2, with D possibly being TRBD2 (6 bases). V lost 11 bases and J 6 bases, leaving 10 bases between the germline ends. Germline V lookup: CDR1 MNHEY, CDR2 SMNVEV (reference sequence). The CDR3 runs to 11 residues. CDR3: CAERVPGELFF. The CDR3 DNA sequence: TGTGCCGAGCGGGTTCCCGGGGAGCTGTTTTTT.

The J gene is TRBJ1-1, the V gene TRBV3-1 (or the pseudogene TRBV3-2); D gene uncertain. In germline, CDR1 is LGHDT, CDR2 YNNKEL (reference sequence). CDR3 length: 13 amino acids. V dropped 1 base and J dropped 1 base, with 4 bases sitting between them. This chain's CDR3 is CASSQAENTEAFF. The CDR3 nucleotides are TGTGCCAGCAGCCAAGCAGAGAACACTGAAGCTTTCTTT.

This clone was seen only once. The chain joins TRBV5-1 to TRBJ2-7; TRBD2 might be the D (6 bases). CDR3 size: 14 residues. The germline gives CDR1 SGHRS, CDR2 YFSETQ. The ends were cut back, 0 bases at V and 4 bases at J, with 11 bases in the middle. CDR3 DNA: TGCGCCAGCAGCTTGGTTCCGGGAGAGTACGAGCAGTACTTC. Residues: CASSLVPGEYEQYF.

This clone was counted between two and nine times. The V and J genes are TRBV7-8 and TRBJ2-3, with TRBD2 matching over 7 bases. This CDR3 region has 13 residues. Germline V CDR1 and CDR2: SGHVS, FQNEAQ. V lost 6 bases and J lost 6; bases outside the gene matches: 6. The CDR3 region has the DNA TGTGCCAGCAGTTGGGGAGGGTCTGATACGCAGTATTTT. The encoded protein is CASSWGGSDTQYF.

The genes are TRBV7-3 and TRBJ2-2, with 10 bases lining up with TRBD2. This CDR3 is built from 16 residues. CDR1 and CDR2 from the germline V gene are SGHTA and FQGTGA. V lost 0 bases to trimming and J lost 7 bases; unmatched junction nucleotides: 5. The CDR3 here is CASSLTASGRIGELFF. DNA for the CDR3: TGTGCCAGCAGCTTAACGGCTAGCGGGAGAATCGGGGAGCTGTTTTTT.

This chain uses TRBV28 with TRBJ2-7, with D possibly called TRBD1 or TRBD2 (9 bases each). CDR1 is MDHEN and CDR2 is SYDVKM in the germline V gene. V was trimmed by 0 bases and J by 1 base, leaving 25 bases between them. The CDR3 has 20 residues. CDR3 bases: TGTGCCAGCAGTTTATGGGGACAGGGAAAATTAGCGGGAGTATCCTACGAGCAGTACTTC. Its protein is CASSLWGQGKLAGVSYEQYF.

V usage is TRBV27 and J usage is TRBJ1-2, with 7 nucleotides matching TRBD1. Trimming removed 6 bases from V and 4 bases from J; junction bases left unmatched: 5. In germline, CDR1 is MNHEY, CDR2 SMNVEV (reference sequence). CDR3 length equals 13 residues. The CDR3 nucleotides are TGTGCCAGCAGATCGGGACAGTTCTATGGCTACACCTTC. It encodes CASRSGQFYGYTF.

The chain joins TRBV24-1 to TRBJ2-3; D not certain. The germline CDR1 and CDR2 sequences are KGHDR and SFDVKD. The CDR3 runs 11 residues. With 10 bases removed from V and 4 bases from J, the gap between germline ends came to 8 bases. In nucleotides, the CDR3 is TGTGCCACGGAAAACTCAGATACGCAGTATTTT. It is translated as CATENSDTQYF.

The gene calls are TRBV19 and TRBJ2-1; 7 positions agree with TRBD2. The CDR3 loop spans 15 amino acids. With V trimmed by 3 bases and J by 5 bases, 7 bases remained unmatched. The germline gives CDR1 LNHDA, CDR2 SQIVND (reference sequence). DNA for the CDR3: TGTGCCAGTAGTATCCCAGCCGGGGGGAACAATGAGCAGTTCTTC. Translation gives CASSIPAGGNNEQFF.

This clone has only a few counts. J is TRBJ2-1 and V is TRBV19, with D perhaps matching TRBD2 (6 bases). CDR1 and CDR2 (germline): LNHDA, SQIVND (reference sequence). V was clipped by 2 bases and J by 2 bases, with 10 bases between them. The CDR3 has 15 residues. In DNA, the CDR3 is TGTGCCAGTAGTATAAGACTAGGGGCCTACAATGAGCAGTTCTTC. It yields the protein CASSIRLGAYNEQFF.

The chain couples TRBV4-1 to TRBJ2-7; 10 bases are shared with TRBD1. V was pared by 6 bases and J by 3 bases, with 5 bases of the junction left unmatched. CDR1 MGHRA and CDR2 YSYEKL come from the germline V gene. CDR3 length: 14 amino acids. Here the CDR3 DNA reads TGCGCCAGCAGTTCTGACAGGGGGCTCTACGAGCAGTACTTC. As protein: CASSSDRGLYEQYF.

V usage is TRBV7-2 and J usage is TRBJ2-1; TRBD2 is a possible D gene (6 bases). CDR3 size: 15 residues. V shed 2 bases and J shed 2 bases, with 10 bases lying between them. The germline V gene encodes CDR1 SGHTA and CDR2 FQGNSA. The CDR3 loop is CASSLRGGPYNEQFF. CDR3 bases: TGTGCCAGCAGCTTAAGGGGAGGACCCTACAATGAGCAGTTCTTC.

The chain links TRBV9 to TRBJ2-3; D is uncertain. Germline V gene lookup returns CDR1 SGDLS and CDR2 YYNGEE. The CDR3 covers 13 residues. With 0 bases removed from V and 4 bases from J, the gap between germline ends came to 6 bases. CDR3: CASSVVSSDTQYF. The DNA for the CDR3 is TGTGCCAGCAGCGTAGTTAGTTCAGATACGCAGTATTTT.

This clone has just one count. The chain employs TRBV11-3 and TRBJ2-1; TRBD2 matches at 9 bases. The CDR3 is 16 residues long. V gave up 4 bases and J gave up 4 bases; unmatched junction bases: 8. Germline lookup yields CDR1 SGHNT and CDR2 YENEEA. CDR3 protein: CASSSPEAGGYNEQFF. Here the CDR3 DNA reads TGTGCCAGCAGCTCCCCTGAGGCGGGAGGGTACAATGAGCAGTTCTTC.

The chain combines TRBV28 with TRBJ2-7; D is undetermined. CDR3 length: 14 amino acids. The germline V and J ends were trimmed by 5 bases and 3 bases, with 14 bases remaining between them. Germline V gives CDR1 MDHEN, CDR2 SYDVKM. The CDR3 DNA sequence: TGTGCCAGCAGTCCTTTAACGACAAGCTACGAGCAGTACTTC. This sequence encodes CASSPLTTSYEQYF. The variable domain in full, completed from reference TRBV28 and TRBJ2-7, reads DVKVTQSSRYLVKRTGEKVFLECVQDMDHENMFWYRQDPGLGLRLIYFSYDVKMKEKGDIPEGYSVSREKKERFSLILESASTNQTSMYLCASSPLTTSYEQYFGPGTRLTVT.

The CDR3 region has the DNA TGTGCCACGGGTCCAGGGGGCTTCAATGAAAAACTGTTTTTT. Its translation: CATGPGGFNEKLFF. The rearrangement links TRBV6-5 to TRBJ1-4; TRBD1 matches at 8 bases. Germline CDR1 reads MNHEY; CDR2 reads SVGAGI. CDR3 length: 14 amino acids. Trimming took 10 bases from V and 5 from J; bases not matched to a gene: 9.